These T cell receptor beta chains were read from a single sample in a study of cytomegalovirus exposure and HLA in healthy donors. The method was immunoSEQ multiplex PCR; TCRdb's version includes in-frame clones alone and lacks a portion of them. The data show about 67,000 clones, with roughly 94% seen just once and 0.55% to 0.8% held by the top ten. Sequencing was performed on PBMCs. These receptors all come from a young woman in good health and CMV-seronegative. The CDR3 runs from the conserved cysteine through the conserved F or W. D genes are given only for firm matches. Not every row has a clone size; where given, it reads once, few, many or a size class.

length: 15; V: TRBV27; size: -; D: -; J: TRBJ2-1; CDR3: CASRLRAPTANEQFF; DNA: TGTGCCAGCAGACTCAGGGCTCCAACCGCGAACGAGCAGTTCTTC
length: 13; V: TRBV5-4; size: -; D: -; J: TRBJ1-1; CDR3: CASSLEGMFSAFF; DNA: TGTGCCAGCAGCTTGGAGGGGATGTTTTCAGCTTTCTTT
length: 15; V: TRBV5-4; size: -; D: TRBD2; J: TRBJ2-2; CDR3: CASTLAGGPTGELFF; DNA: TGTGCCAGCACCTTAGCGGGGGGGCCTACCGGGGAGCTGTTTTTT
length: 16; V: TRBV7-6; size: -; D: TRBD1; J: TRBJ2-2; CDR3: CASSLATGANTGELFF; DNA: TGTGCCAGCAGCTTAGCGACAGGGGCGAACACCGGGGAGCTGTTTTTT
length: 14; V: TRBV2; size: -; D: -; J: TRBJ1-1; CDR3: CASSEGPGWTEAFF; DNA: TGTGCCAGCAGTGAAGGCCCGGGTTGGACTGAAGCTTTCTTT
length: 13; V: TRBV15; size: -; D: -; J: TRBJ2-4; CDR3: CATSRDRKNIQYF; DNA: TGTGCCACCAGCAGAGACAGAAAAAACATTCAGTACTTC
length: 14; V: TRBV5-5; size: -; D: -; J: TRBJ2-1; CDR3: CASSLEGHVNEQFF; DNA: TGTGCCAGCAGCTTGGAGGGGCATGTCAATGAGCAGTTCTTC
length: 16; V: TRBV7-8; size: once; D: -; J: TRBJ1-3; CDR3: CASSQDRVLRGNTIYF; DNA: TGTGCCAGCAGCCAGGACAGAGTTCTGAGGGGAAACACCATATATTTT
length: 16; V: TRBV5-6; size: -; D: TRBD1; J: TRBJ1-2; CDR3: CASSIELPRQGDGYTF; DNA: TGTGCCAGCAGCATAGAGCTGCCCAGACAGGGGGATGGCTACACCTTC
length: 14; V: TRBV28; size: -; D: TRBD1; J: TRBJ2-2; CDR3: CASRRQGSTGELFF; DNA: TGTGCCAGCAGACGACAGGGGAGCACCGGGGAGCTGTTTTTT
length: 14; V: TRBV11-2; size: -; D: -; J: TRBJ2-7; CDR3: CASSLEYGAYEQYF; DNA: TGTGCCAGCAGCTTAGAATATGGGGCGTACGAGCAGTACTTC
length: 14; V: TRBV7-2; size: -; D: TRBD1; J: TRBJ1-6; CDR3: CASSSGGRRSPLHF; DNA: TGTGCCAGCAGCTCAGGGGGTCGGCGGTCACCCCTCCACTTT
length: 14; V: TRBV28; size: -; D: -; J: TRBJ1-6; CDR3: CASTNGGGMAPLHF; DNA: TGTGCCAGCACCAACGGCGGGGGGATGGCACCCCTCCACTTT
length: 12; V: TRBV19; size: -; D: TRBD1; J: TRBJ1-2; CDR3: CARSGTGNGYTF; DNA: TGTGCCCGCTCCGGGACAGGGAATGGCTACACCTTC
length: 13; V: TRBV19; size: -; D: -; J: TRBJ2-1; CDR3: CASSIFLRNEQFF; DNA: TGTGCCAGTAGTATCTTTCTCCGGAATGAGCAGTTCTTC
length: 11; V: TRBV5-1; size: -; D: -; J: TRBJ1-3; CDR3: CASRLGHTIYF; DNA: TGCGCCAGCAGACTAGGTCACACCATATATTTT
length: 14; V: TRBV5-1; size: -; D: TRBD1; J: TRBJ1-5; CDR3: CASSSGQPNQPQHF; DNA: TGCGCCAGCAGCTCGGGACAGCCCAATCAGCCCCAGCATTTT
length: 15; V: TRBV6-5; size: -; D: TRBD1; J: TRBJ1-6; CDR3: CASSSIGTGDRGTCF; DNA: TGTGCCAGCAGCTCGATCGGGACAGGGGATCGAGGCACCTGCTTT
length: 17; V: TRBV9; size: -; D: TRBD2; J: TRBJ2-2; CDR3: CASSVSLAAGGTGELFF; DNA: TGTGCCAGCAGCGTATCATTAGCAGCGGGGGGAACCGGGGAGCTGTTTTTT
length: 16; V: TRBV5-4; size: once; D: TRBD2; J: TRBJ2-7; CDR3: CASSLKFASGTYEQYF; DNA: TGTGCCAGCAGCTTAAAGTTTGCTAGCGGGACCTACGAGCAGTACTTC
length: 11; V: TRBV4-1; size: -; D: -; J: TRBJ2-1; CDR3: CASSRHVEQFF; DNA: TGCGCCAGCAGCAGACACGTTGAGCAGTTCTTC
length: 13; V: TRBV6-5; size: -; D: -; J: TRBJ2-7; CDR3: CASSGTTRNEQYF; DNA: TGTGCCAGCAGCGGGACAACCAGAAACGAGCAGTACTTC
length: 13; V: TRBV6-5; size: -; D: -; J: TRBJ1-2; CDR3: CASSYGRGDGYTF; DNA: TGTGCCAGCAGTTACGGCAGGGGAGATGGCTACACCTTC
length: 13; V: TRBV27; size: -; D: TRBD1; J: TRBJ1-1; CDR3: CASSFRWDSEAFF; DNA: TGTGCCAGCAGTTTTCGTTGGGACAGTGAAGCTTTCTTT
length: 13; V: TRBV7-6; size: -; D: -; J: TRBJ1-5; CDR3: CASSRGPRQPQHF; DNA: TGTGCCAGCAGCAGAGGGCCTCGGCAGCCCCAGCATTTT
length: 15; V: TRBV30; size: -; D: -; J: TRBJ2-2; CDR3: CAWSELGMNTGELFF; DNA: TGTGCCTGGAGTGAGTTGGGCATGAACACCGGGGAGCTGTTTTTT
length: 15; V: TRBV5-1; size: -; D: TRBD1; J: TRBJ1-4; CDR3: CASSLEGTGGEKLFF; DNA: TGCGCCAGCAGCTTGGAAGGGACAGGGGGAGAAAAACTGTTTTTT
length: 15; V: TRBV2; size: -; D: TRBD1; J: TRBJ2-3; CDR3: CASSEQGASTDTQYF; DNA: TGTGCCAGCAGTGAACAGGGGGCGAGCACAGATACGCAGTATTTT
length: 15; V: TRBV29-1; size: once; D: TRBD2; J: TRBJ2-1; CDR3: CSENPSSGGAHEQFF; DNA: TGCAGCGAAAACCCCTCTAGCGGGGGGGCACACGAGCAGTTCTTC
length: 16; V: TRBV4-3; size: few; D: -; J: TRBJ2-6; CDR3: CASSQDRGSGANVLTF; DNA: TGCGCCAGCAGCCAAGATCGAGGGTCGGGGGCCAACGTCCTGACTTTC
length: 11; V: TRBV19; size: -; D: -; J: TRBJ1-1; CDR3: CASREGVEAFF; DNA: TGTGCCAGCAGGGAGGGGGTTGAAGCTTTCTTT
length: 16; V: TRBV11-2; size: -; D: TRBD2; J: TRBJ2-3; CDR3: CASRERLAISTDTQYF; DNA: TGTGCCAGCAGGGAGAGACTAGCGATAAGCACAGATACGCAGTATTTT
length: 16; V: TRBV11-2; size: once; D: TRBD1; J: TRBJ2-1; CDR3: CASSLALGQDYNEQFF; DNA: TGTGCCAGCAGCTTAGCATTGGGACAGGATTACAATGAGCAGTTCTTC
length: 15; V: TRBV15; size: once; D: -; J: TRBJ2-6; CDR3: CATSRDGAGANVLTF; DNA: TGTGCCACCAGCAGAGACGGAGCTGGGGCCAACGTCCTGACTTTC
length: 13; V: TRBV6-1; size: -; D: -; J: TRBJ1-1; CDR3: CASNTIPNTEAFF; DNA: TGTGCCAGCAACACAATACCGAACACTGAAGCTTTCTTT
length: 12; V: TRBV7-2; size: -; D: -; J: TRBJ2-2; CDR3: CASSFFTGELFF; DNA: TGTGCCAGCAGCTTCTTCACCGGGGAGCTGTTTTTT
length: 13; V: TRBV10-2; size: -; D: -; J: TRBJ2-2; CDR3: CASSERGTGELFF; DNA: TGCGCCAGCAGTGAGCGGGGGACCGGGGAGCTGTTTTTT
length: 14; V: TRBV28; size: -; D: -; J: TRBJ1-6; CDR3: CASSFLDTPSPLHF; DNA: TGTGCCAGCAGTTTCTTGGACACCCCATCACCCCTCCACTTT
length: 14; V: TRBV15; size: -; D: -; J: TRBJ2-3; CDR3: CATSSPLRTDTQYF; DNA: TGTGCCACCAGCTCTCCCCTACGCACAGATACGCAGTATTTT
length: 13; V: TRBV28; size: -; D: -; J: TRBJ1-4; CDR3: CASSFRSPGTRFF; DNA: TGTGCCAGCAGTTTTCGAAGTCCAGGGACTAGGTTTTTT